The source of this T cell receptor beta chain is a study of T cell responses to AZD1222 COVID-19 vaccine. Points from the study as a whole: The span of vaccine-associated CD4 TCRs extended across spike, with dominance at 160-218 and 743-854. The breadth and depth of Spike-specific TCRs increased once two AZD1222 doses had been given. The repertoires were collected only after the peak T cell response.

The germline CDR1 and CDR2 sequences are SGHTS and YDEGEE. With 1 base removed from V and 3 bases from J, the gap between germline ends came to 16 bases. CDR3 length equals 16 residues. This clone showed up just a few times. Its matching antigen is unknown. Clones were read by immunoSEQ multiplex PCR, and TCRdb kept only the in-frame ones, dropping some. The table has some 150,000 clones, 85% seen once. The starting material was peripheral blood, obtained 28 days after the second dose of the MenACWY control vaccine. This clonotype was sampled from an adult who received the MenACWY meningococcal vaccine as a control. This sequence joins TRBV5-8 and TRBJ1-2; D gene uncertain. CDR3 amino acids: CASSLSLGRVYYGYTF. The CDR3 DNA follows: TGTGCCAGCAGCTTGTCGCTGGGGAGGGTTTACTATGGCTACACCTTC.